The TCR beta chain described here comes from a study of blood T cell repertoires in COVID-19. The wider study: From the United States, Italy and Spain came samples of acute and convalescent COVID-19.

The CDR3 has 16 residues. V lost 6 bases, J lost 1 base, and 16 bases lay in between. The germline V gene encodes CDR1 MNHEY and CDR2 SMNVEV (reference sequence). Shortly before study entry, within 2 weeks, exposed participants had met a COVID-19 case. Per the original data handling: Reference gene primers were amplified, and this amplification served to estimate nucleated cell counts. Here immunoSEQ multiplex PCR was the method, and the copy in TCRdb shows in-frame clones only, minus some. The V and J calls and clone size come from that table; D and trimming were worked out from the DNA. The table includes hundreds of thousands of clones, roughly 80% detected once.

The chain recombines TRBV27 with TRBJ2-1, with D perhaps TRBD2 (6 bases). This clonotype was sampled from a man aged 40-50 years who had been exposed to COVID-19. Sequenced sample: PBMCs or T cells enriched from blood (not recorded which). Written as DNA, the CDR3 is TGTGCCAGCAGACGAGCGGGTACCTTGTCCTACAATGAGCAGTTCTTC. Translation gives CASRRAGTLSYNEQFF.